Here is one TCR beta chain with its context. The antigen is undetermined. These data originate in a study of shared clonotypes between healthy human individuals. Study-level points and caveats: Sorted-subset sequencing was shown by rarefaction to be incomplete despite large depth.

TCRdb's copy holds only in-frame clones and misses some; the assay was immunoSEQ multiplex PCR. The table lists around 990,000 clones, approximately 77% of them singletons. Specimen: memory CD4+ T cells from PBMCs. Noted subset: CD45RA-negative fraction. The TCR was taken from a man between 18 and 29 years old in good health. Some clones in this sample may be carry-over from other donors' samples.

This CDR3 reads CASSYLGVSDTQYF. DNA for the CDR3: TGTGCCAGCAGTTACTTGGGCGTTTCAGATACGCAGTATTTT. J is TRBJ2-3 and V is TRBV6-5; no clear D. Germline CDR1 MNHEY, CDR2 SVGAGI. V was trimmed by 1 base and J by 4 bases, leaving 9 bases between them. The CDR3 runs to 14 residues.